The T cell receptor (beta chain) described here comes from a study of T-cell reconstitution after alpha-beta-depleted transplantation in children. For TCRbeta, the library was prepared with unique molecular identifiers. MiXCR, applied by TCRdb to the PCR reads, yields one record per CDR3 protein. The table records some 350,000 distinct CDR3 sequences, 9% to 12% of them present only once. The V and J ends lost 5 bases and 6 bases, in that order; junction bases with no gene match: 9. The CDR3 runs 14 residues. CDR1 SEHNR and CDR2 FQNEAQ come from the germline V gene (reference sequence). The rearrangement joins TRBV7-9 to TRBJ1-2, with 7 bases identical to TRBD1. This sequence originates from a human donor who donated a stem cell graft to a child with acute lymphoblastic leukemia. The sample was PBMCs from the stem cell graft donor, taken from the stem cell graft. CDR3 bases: TGTGCCAGCAGCAACCAGGGGGGCTTTAATGGCTACACCTTC. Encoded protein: CASSNQGGFNGYTF.